Listed below are T cell receptor beta chains from one sample, sequenced in a study of Graves' ophthalmopathy and Graves' hyperthyroidism. TCRdb reprocessed the multiplex PCR reads with MiXCR, giving one entry per CDR3 protein. The sample lists about 1.1 million distinct CDR3 sequences; about 38% were seen once. The sample taken for sequencing was peripheral blood or thyroid tissue (not recorded which). Receptors originate from an adult man with Graves' hyperthyroidism. The CDR3 runs from the conserved cysteine through the conserved F or W. Each record gives: V gene, J gene, CDR3 protein.

TRBV7-9,TRBJ1-5,CASSTSDQKNQPQHF
TRBV24-1,TRBJ2-7,CATFRRQGYEQYF
TRBV10-3,NA,CAISGLAGVNDEQFF
TRBV19,TRBJ1-5,CASTPQGFSNQPQHF
TRBV28,TRBJ1-6,CASSLQHSPLHF
TRBV5-8,TRBJ1-1,CASSLFGTSPHTEAFF
TRBV19,TRBJ2-3,CATVGGTDTQYF
TRBV29-1,TRBJ2-7,CSVSRSGGVTYEQYF
TRBV29-1,TRBJ2-7,CSVEKTSGGIRQYF
TRBV6-5,TRBJ2-7,CASRFAGAYEQYF
TRBV15,TRBJ1-2,CATRGQGPPEDYGYTF
TRBV7-3,TRBJ1-1,CASSSQWDSEAFF
TRBV4-2,TRBJ1-4,CASSQETGPGEKLFF
TRBV2,TRBJ2-2,CASSEAEAGLTGELFF
TRBV20-1,TRBJ2-7,CSASRQARTYEQYF
TRBV6-6,TRBJ1-5,CASSYHRPGRESQPQHF
TRBV6-5,TRBJ1-3,CASSPSDSSGNTIYF
TRBV11-2,TRBJ2-7,CTSSLQGGSTGIPYEQYF
TRBV18,TRBJ2-7,CASFPTSGAQYEQYF
TRBV5-1,TRBJ2-7,CASSLDPQRSYEQYF
TRBV20-1,TRBJ2-5,CSATRPQETQYF
TRBV20-1,TRBJ1-1,CSARSGGMNTEAFF
TRBV4-3,TRBJ1-6,CASSQVRQDGSPLHF